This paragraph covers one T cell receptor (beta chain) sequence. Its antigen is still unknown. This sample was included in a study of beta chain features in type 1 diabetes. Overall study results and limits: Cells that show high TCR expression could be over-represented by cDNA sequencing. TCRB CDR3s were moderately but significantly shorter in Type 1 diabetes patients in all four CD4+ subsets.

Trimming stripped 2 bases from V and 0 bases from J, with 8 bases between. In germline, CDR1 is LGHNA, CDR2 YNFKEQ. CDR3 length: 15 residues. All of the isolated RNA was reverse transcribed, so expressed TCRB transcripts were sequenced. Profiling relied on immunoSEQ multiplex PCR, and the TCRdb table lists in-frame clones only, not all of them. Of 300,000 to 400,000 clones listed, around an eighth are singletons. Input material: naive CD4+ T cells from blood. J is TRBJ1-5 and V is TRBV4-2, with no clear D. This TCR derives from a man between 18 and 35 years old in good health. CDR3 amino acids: CASSQQADSNQPQHF. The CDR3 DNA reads TGTGCCAGCAGCCAACAGGCAGATAGCAATCAGCCCCAGCATTTT.